This T cell receptor (beta chain) was found in a study of PD-L1 blockade in urothelial cancer. The germline V gene has CDR1 MNHNS and CDR2 SASEGT. V was pared by 6 bases and J by 0 bases, with 1 base of the junction left unmatched. The CDR3 loop spans 14 amino acids. Time point meaning: peripheral blood 6 weeks after treatment start. Clones were read by immunoSEQ multiplex PCR, and TCRdb kept only the in-frame ones, dropping some. The sample consists of around 46,000 clones, approximately 90% of them appearing once. The TCR was taken from a man in his fifties or sixties with urothelial cancer. This chain uses TRBV6-1 with TRBJ2-7; 11 nucleotides align to TRBD1. Material: PBMCs, obtained around atezolizumab (anti-PD-L1) treatment. CDR3 sequence (DNA): TGTGCCAGCAGGGGGACAGGGGGCTCCTACGAGCAGTACTTC. Its protein is CASRGTGGSYEQYF.